This T cell receptor (beta chain) was recorded in a study of cytomegalovirus exposure and HLA in healthy donors. Study background: Genotyping of some 400 donors showed that 65% to 90% belonged to the Caucasian-associated ancestry cluster.

Whole-study results and caveats: The investigators catalogued 160 or so TCR beta chains as cytomegalovirus-associated. Highly shared variants forming one cluster were likely a sequencing artifact.

Comments on this clone: What it recognizes is unknown.

The primer mix had 60 Vbeta and 13 Jbeta primers. Sequencing used immunoSEQ multiplex PCR; TCRdb keeps in-frame clones, though not all of them. The sample includes around 220,000 clones, 60% to 80% of them seen just once. The germline CDR1 and CDR2 sequences are ENHRY and SYGVKD. This CDR3 is 16 amino acids long. V was pared by 2 bases and J by 0 bases, with 12 bases between. Sequences were obtained from PBMCs. The chain combines TRBV10-3 with TRBJ2-3; unclear D gene. This sequence was found in a man between 18 and 35 years old in good health and CMV-seronegative. CDR3 amino acids: CAISERESPSTDTQYF. In DNA form, the CDR3 reads TGTGCCATCAGTGAGCGTGAGTCCCCGAGCACAGATACGCAGTATTTT.